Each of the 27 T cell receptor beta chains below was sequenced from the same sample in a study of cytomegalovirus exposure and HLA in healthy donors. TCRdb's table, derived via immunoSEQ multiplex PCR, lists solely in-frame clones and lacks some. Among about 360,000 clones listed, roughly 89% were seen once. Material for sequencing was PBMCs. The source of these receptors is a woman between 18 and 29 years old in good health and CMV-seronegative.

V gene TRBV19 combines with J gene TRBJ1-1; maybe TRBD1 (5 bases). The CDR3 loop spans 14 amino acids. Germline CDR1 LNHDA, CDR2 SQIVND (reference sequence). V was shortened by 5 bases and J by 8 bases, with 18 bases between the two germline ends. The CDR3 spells CASSPLGREGEAFF. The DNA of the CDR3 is TGTGCCAGTAGTCCTCTGGGACGGGAGGGGGAAGCTTTCTTT.

CDR3 protein: CASNLRRGGWNEQFF. CDR3 DNA sequence: TGTGCCAGCAACTTGAGGCGGGGGGGCTGGAATGAGCAGTTCTTC. The rearrangement joins TRBV6-1 to TRBJ2-1; 9 bases fit TRBD2. V lost 7 bases and J lost 7; bases outside the gene matches: 11. CDR1 and CDR2 (germline): MNHNS, SASEGT. This CDR3 has 15 amino acids.

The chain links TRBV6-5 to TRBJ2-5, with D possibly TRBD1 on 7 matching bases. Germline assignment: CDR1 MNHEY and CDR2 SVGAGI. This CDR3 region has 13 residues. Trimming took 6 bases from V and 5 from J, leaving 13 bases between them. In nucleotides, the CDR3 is TGTGCCAGCAGGGCGGGACAGCTTGAGACCCAGTACTTC. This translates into CASRAGQLETQYF.

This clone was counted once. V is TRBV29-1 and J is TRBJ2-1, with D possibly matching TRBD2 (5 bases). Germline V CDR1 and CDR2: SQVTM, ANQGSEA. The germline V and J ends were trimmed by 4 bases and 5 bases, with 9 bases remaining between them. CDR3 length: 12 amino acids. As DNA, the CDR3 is TGCAGCGTTGTTCGGGAAGACAATGAGCAGTTCTTC. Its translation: CSVVREDNEQFF.

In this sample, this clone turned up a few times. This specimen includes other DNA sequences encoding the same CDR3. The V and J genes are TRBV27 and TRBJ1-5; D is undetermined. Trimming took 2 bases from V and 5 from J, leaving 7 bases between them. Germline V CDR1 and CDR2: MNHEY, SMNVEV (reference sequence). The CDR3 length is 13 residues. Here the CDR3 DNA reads TGTGCCAGCAGTTTAACCGGGGATCAGCCCCAGCATTTT. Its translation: CASSLTGDQPQHF.

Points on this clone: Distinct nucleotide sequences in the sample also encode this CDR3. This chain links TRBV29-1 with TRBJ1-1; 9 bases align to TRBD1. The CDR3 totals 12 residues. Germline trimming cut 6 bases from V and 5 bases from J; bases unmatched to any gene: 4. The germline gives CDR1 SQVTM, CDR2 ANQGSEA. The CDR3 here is CSVDRGRTEAFF. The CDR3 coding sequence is TGCAGCGTAGACAGGGGGAGAACTGAAGCTTTCTTT.

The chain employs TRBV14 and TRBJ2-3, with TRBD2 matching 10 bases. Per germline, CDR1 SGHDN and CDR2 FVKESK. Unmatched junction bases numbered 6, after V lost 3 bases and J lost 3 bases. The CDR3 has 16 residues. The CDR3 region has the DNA TGTGCCAGCAGCCACGGGGCACTAGCGGGAACAGATACGCAGTATTTT. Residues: CASSHGALAGTDTQYF.

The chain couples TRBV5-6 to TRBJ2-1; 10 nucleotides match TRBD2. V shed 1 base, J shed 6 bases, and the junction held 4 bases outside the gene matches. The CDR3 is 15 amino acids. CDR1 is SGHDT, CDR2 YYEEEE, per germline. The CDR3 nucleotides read TGTGCCAGCAGCTTGCTAGCGGGAGTGGGCAATGAGCAGTTCTTC. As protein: CASSLLAGVGNEQFF.

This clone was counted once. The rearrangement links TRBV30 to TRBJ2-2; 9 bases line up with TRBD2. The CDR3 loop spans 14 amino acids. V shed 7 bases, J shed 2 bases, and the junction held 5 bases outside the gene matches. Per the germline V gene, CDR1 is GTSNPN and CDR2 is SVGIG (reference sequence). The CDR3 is CASEREDNTGELFF. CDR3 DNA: TGTGCCTCGGAGCGGGAGGACAACACCGGGGAGCTGTTTTTT.

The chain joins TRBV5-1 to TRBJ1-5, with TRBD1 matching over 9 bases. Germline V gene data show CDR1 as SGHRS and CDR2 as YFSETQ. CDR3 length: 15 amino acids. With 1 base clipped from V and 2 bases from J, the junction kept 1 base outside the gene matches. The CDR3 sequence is CASSLTGGGNQPQHF. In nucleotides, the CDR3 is TGCGCCAGCAGCTTGACAGGGGGCGGCAATCAGCCCCAGCATTTT.

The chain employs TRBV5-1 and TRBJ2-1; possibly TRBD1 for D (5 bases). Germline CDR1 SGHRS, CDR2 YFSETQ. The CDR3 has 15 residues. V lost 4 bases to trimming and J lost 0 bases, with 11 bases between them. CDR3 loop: CASSLQATSYNEQFF. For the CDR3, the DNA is TGCGCCAGCAGCCTACAGGCTACCTCCTACAATGAGCAGTTCTTC.

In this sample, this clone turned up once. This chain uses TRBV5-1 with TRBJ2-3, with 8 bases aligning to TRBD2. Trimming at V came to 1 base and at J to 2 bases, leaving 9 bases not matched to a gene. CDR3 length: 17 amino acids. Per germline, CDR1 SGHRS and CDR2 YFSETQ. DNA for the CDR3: TGCGCCAGCAGCTTGTATATTAGCGGGGCGTTCACAGATACGCAGTATTTT. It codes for CASSLYISGAFTDTQYF.

The CDR3 here is CASSRLRGLETQYF. For the CDR3, the DNA is TGTGCCAGCAGTCGTCTCAGGGGATTAGAGACCCAGTACTTC. This chain uses TRBV28 with TRBJ2-5; possible D gene TRBD1, 6 bases. The V and J ends lost 5 bases and 4 bases respectively, with 14 bases between them. Germline V gene data show CDR1 as MDHEN and CDR2 as SYDVKM. The CDR3 is 14 residues long.

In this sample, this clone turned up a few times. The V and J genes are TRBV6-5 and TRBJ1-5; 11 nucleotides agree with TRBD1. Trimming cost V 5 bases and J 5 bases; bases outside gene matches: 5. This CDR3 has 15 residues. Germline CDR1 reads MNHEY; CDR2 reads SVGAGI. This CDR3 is CASSPRTGGYQPQHF. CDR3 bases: TGTGCCAGCAGTCCCCGGACAGGGGGCTATCAGCCCCAGCATTTT.

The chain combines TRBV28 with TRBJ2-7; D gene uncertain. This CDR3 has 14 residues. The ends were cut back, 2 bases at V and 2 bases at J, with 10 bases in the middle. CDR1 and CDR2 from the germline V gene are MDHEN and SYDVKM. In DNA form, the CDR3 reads TGTGCCAGCAGTTTAGGTCATCTACCCTACGAGCAGTACTTC. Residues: CASSLGHLPYEQYF.

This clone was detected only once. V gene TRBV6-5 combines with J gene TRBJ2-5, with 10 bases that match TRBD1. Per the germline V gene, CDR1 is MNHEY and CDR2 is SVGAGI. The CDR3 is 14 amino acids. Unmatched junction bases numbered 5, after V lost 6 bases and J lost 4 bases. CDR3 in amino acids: CASSLTGGGETQYF. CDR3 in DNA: TGTGCCAGCAGCCTGACAGGGGGCGGAGAGACCCAGTACTTC.

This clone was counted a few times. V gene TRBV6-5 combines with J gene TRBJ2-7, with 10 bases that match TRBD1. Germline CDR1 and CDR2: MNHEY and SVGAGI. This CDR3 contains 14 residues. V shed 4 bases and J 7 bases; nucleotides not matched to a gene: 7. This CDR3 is CASSSRDRGREQYF. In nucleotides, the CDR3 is TGTGCCAGCAGTTCCCGGGACAGGGGCCGGGAGCAGTACTTC.

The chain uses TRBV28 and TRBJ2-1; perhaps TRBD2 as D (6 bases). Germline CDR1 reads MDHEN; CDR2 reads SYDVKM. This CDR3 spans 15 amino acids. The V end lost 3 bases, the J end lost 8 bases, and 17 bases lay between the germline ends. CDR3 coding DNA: TGTGCCAGCAGTTTGTCTACTCAGTGGGGGGATGAGCAGTTCTTC. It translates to CASSLSTQWGDEQFF.

The CDR3 reads CATSTTSGGDIRYEQYF. The CDR3 DNA reads as TGTGCCACCAGCACCACTAGCGGGGGGGACATCCGATACGAGCAGTACTTC. The chain combines TRBV15 with TRBJ2-7; 13 positions match TRBD2. V was pared by 4 bases and J by 4 bases, with 10 bases of the junction left unmatched. Per germline, CDR1 LNHNV and CDR2 YYDKDF (reference sequence). The CDR3 totals 17 residues. Using reference TRBV15 and TRBJ2-7 for the parts outside the CDR3, the full variable domain is DAMVIQNPRYQVTQFGKPVTLSCSQTLNHNVMYWYQQKSSQAPKLLFHYYDKDFNNEADTPDNFQSRRPNTSFCFLDIRSPGLGDTAMYLCATSTTSGGDIRYEQYFGPGTRLTVT.

The DNA for the CDR3 is TGCGCCAGCGGGGGAGAGCGGGAGATAGATACGCAGTATTTT. Its protein is CASGGEREIDTQYF. The chain is built from TRBV10-2 and TRBJ2-3, with 8 positions matching TRBD2. Germline V gene data show CDR1 as WSHSY and CDR2 as SAAADI. Trimming took 8 bases from V and 5 from J; bases not matched to a gene: 9. The length of the CDR3 is 14 residues.

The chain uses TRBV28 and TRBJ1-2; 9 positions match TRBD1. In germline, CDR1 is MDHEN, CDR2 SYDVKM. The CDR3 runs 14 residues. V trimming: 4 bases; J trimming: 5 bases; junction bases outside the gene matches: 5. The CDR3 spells CASSSGTGLYGYTF. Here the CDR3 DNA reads TGTGCCAGCAGTTCCGGGACAGGGCTTTATGGCTACACCTTC.

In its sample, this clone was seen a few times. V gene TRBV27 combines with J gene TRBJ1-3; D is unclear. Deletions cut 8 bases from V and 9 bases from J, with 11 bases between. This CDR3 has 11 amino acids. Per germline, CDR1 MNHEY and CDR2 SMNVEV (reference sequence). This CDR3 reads CASRSASTIYF. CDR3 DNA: TGTGCCAGCCGGTCTGCGAGCACCATATATTTT.

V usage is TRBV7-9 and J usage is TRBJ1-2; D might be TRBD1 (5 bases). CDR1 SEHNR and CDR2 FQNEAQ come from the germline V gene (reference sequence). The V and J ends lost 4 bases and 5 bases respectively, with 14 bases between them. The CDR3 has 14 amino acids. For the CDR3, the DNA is TGTGCCAGCAGCTCCTCGGCAGGGAGGTATGGCTACACCTTC. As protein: CASSSSAGRYGYTF.

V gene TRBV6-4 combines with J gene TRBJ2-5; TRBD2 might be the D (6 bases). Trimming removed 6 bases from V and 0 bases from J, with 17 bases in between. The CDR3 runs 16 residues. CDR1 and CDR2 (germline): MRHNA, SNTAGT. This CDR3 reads CASRYRGPGDQETQYF. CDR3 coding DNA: TGTGCCAGCAGGTACCGGGGCCCGGGGGACCAAGAGACCCAGTACTTC.

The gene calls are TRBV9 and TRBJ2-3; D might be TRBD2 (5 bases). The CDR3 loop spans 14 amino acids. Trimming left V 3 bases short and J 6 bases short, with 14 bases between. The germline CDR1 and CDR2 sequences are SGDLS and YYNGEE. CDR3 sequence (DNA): TGTGCCAGCAGCGCATTGCCGGGATCCGATACGCAGTATTTT. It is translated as CASSALPGSDTQYF.

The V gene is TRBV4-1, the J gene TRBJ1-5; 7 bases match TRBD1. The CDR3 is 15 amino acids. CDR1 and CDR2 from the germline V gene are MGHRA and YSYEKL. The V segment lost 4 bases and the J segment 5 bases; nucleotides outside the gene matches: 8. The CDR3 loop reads CASSPQGGADQPQHF. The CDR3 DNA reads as TGCGCCAGCAGCCCCCAAGGGGGCGCCGATCAGCCCCAGCATTTT.

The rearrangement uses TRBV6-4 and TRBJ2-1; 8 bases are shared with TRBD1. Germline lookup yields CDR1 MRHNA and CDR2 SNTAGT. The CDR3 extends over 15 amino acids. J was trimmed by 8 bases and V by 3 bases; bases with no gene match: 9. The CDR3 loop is CASSDPDRGPDEQFF. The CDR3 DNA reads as TGTGCCAGCAGTGATCCCGACAGGGGCCCTGATGAGCAGTTCTTC.